The 22 T cell receptor beta chains given below trace back to one sample, sequenced in a study of tumor-infiltrating lymphocytes in primary liver carcinoma. Total RNA (around 510 ng) served as template for TCR beta cDNA synthesis primed by a constant-region primer. ARM-PCR was slightly modified, and three nested multiplex PCR rounds with it gave rise to the TCR beta libraries. Running nine to ten cycles apiece, the first two PCR rounds relied on TRBV1-TRBV30 forward primers together with a C-beta reverse primer. TCRdb passed the multiplex PCR reads through MiXCR, listing each CDR3 protein once. The table records more than 40,000 distinct CDR3 sequences, less than 85% of them present only once. Unsorted bulk tissue, roughly 19-33 mg of it, served as the source for co-extraction of RNA and DNA. The sequencing input was liver tumor tissue from sampling region 5. Subset: tumor region T5, tumor centre. Source of these receptors: a man aged 35-49 years with primary liver carcinoma and hepatitis B virus infection.

The J gene is TRBJ2-7, the V gene TRBV6-6; 11 positions agree with TRBD2. The CDR3 is 15 residues long. From germline, CDR1 is MNHNY and CDR2 SVGAGI (reference sequence). The CDR3 loop reads CGSSQVGTSGYEQYF. The CDR3 DNA follows: TGTGGCAGTAGCCAGGTTGGGACTAGCGGTTACGAGCAGTACTTC.

Remarks on this clonotype: This likely comes from a read error, as the CDR3 has no conserved phenylalanine or tryptophan at its end. V and J are TRBV20-1 and TRBJ2-3; unclear D gene. CDR3 length: 12 amino acids. Germline lookup yields CDR1 DFQATT and CDR2 SNEGSKA (reference sequence). Trimming pared 6 bases from V and 1 base from J, leaving 8 bases between. DNA of the CDR3: TGCAGTGCAACATTCGGCACAGATACGCAGTATCTT. This codes for CSATFGTDTQYL.

In regard to this clonotype: One junction end disagrees with the germline gene, perhaps due to a read error. The gene calls are TRBV28 and TRBJ2-7, with TRBD2 as a possible D gene (5 bases). Germline assignment: CDR1 MDHEN and CDR2 SYDVKM. This CDR3 spans 14 amino acids. CDR3 coding DNA: TGTGCCAGCAGGGATACGGGGAGCTCCTACGAACAGTACTTC. This sequence encodes CASRDTGSSYEQYF.

There are many counts of this clonotype. V gene TRBV2 combines with J gene TRBJ2-7, with 8 bases matching TRBD2. Trimming removed 4 bases from V and 3 bases from J; junction bases left unmatched: 5. The CDR3 covers 14 residues. Germline loops: CDR1 SNHLY, CDR2 FYNNEI. The CDR3 sequence: CASSADSGNYEQYF. The CDR3 DNA sequence: TGTGCCAGCAGTGCTGATAGCGGGAACTACGAGCAGTACTTC. Filled out from reference TRBV2 and TRBJ2-7, the complete variable domain reads EPEVTQTPSHQVTQMGQEVILRCVPISNHLYFYWYRQILGQKVEFLVSFYNNEISEKSEIFDDQFSVERPDGSNFTLKIRSTKLEDSAMYFCASSADSGNYEQYFGPGTRLTVT.

The chain carries TRBV6-2 or TRBV6-3 and TRBJ2-3; D unclear. V lost 7 bases to trimming and J lost 4 bases, with 15 bases between them. Germline V gene lookup returns CDR1 MNHEY and CDR2 SVGEGT. The CDR3 extends over 14 amino acids. This CDR3 is CASKAPRAADTQYF. The CDR3, as DNA: TGTGCCAGCAAAGCCCCCAGAGCCGCAGATACGCAGTATTTT.

The V gene is TRBV6-1, the J gene TRBJ2-3; unclear D gene. Germline V gene lookup returns CDR1 MNHNS and CDR2 SASEGT. This CDR3 is 16 amino acids long. Trimming took 5 bases from V and 11 from J, leaving 26 bases between them. The DNA for the CDR3 is TGTGCCAGCAGTTACCTCTACGGCAGCCACACAGACATGCAGTATTTT. Amino acid sequence: CASSYLYGSHTDMQYF.

About this clonotype itself: No conserved phenylalanine or tryptophan ends this CDR3, so it is likely a read error. The genes are TRBV10-2 and TRBJ2-2; tentatively, D is TRBD2 (6 bases). This CDR3 has 16 amino acids. The germline V gene has CDR1 WSHSY and CDR2 SAAADI. The CDR3 sequence is CASSVARGWNTGELFS. The CDR3 DNA reads TGCGCCAGCAGTGTGGCGCGGGGATGGAACACAGGGGAGCTGTTTTCT.

This rearrangement joins TRBV5-5 to TRBJ1-1; D perhaps matches TRBD1 (6 bases). In germline, CDR1 is SGHKS, CDR2 YYEKEE (reference sequence). V lost 7 bases, J lost 4 bases, and 20 bases lay in between. This CDR3 has 15 amino acids. CDR3 protein: CASGWSSQGITEAFF. The CDR3 nucleotides are TGTGCCAGCGGCTGGTCCTCCCAGGGGATCACTGAAGCTTTCTTT.

On this clonotype itself: Because it lacks the conserved phenylalanine or tryptophan at the end, this CDR3 is likely a read error. This rearrangement joins TRBV6-5 to TRBJ2-6, with 7 positions matching TRBD1. The CDR3 spans 16 residues. Germline lookup yields CDR1 MNHEY and CDR2 SVGAGI. V lost 6 bases and J lost 4; bases outside the gene matches: 9. CDR3: CASREWDRSGANVLTS. CDR3 nucleotides: TGTGCCAGCAGGGAATGGGACAGATCCGGGGCCAACGTCCTGACTTCC.

Ten or more counts support this clonotype. The rearrangement uses TRBV5-4 and TRBJ2-4; 12 bases match TRBD2. Germline CDR1 is SGHNT and CDR2 is YYREEE (reference sequence). V trimming: 4 bases; J trimming: 0 bases; junction bases outside the gene matches: 2. This CDR3 is 16 amino acids long. The CDR3, as DNA: TGTGCCAGCAGCCCGGGACTAGCGGGAGCCAAAAACATTCAGTACTTC. Protein: CASSPGLAGAKNIQYF.

Concerning this clonotype itself: Because it lacks the conserved phenylalanine or tryptophan at the end, this CDR3 is likely a read error. The V and J genes are TRBV4-1 and TRBJ2-3; D gene ambiguous. CDR1 and CDR2 from the germline V gene are MGHRA and YSYEKL. The CDR3 has 15 amino acids. This chain's CDR3 is CASSQEPGGTDMQYI. CDR3 nucleotides: TGCGCCAGCAGCCAAGAGCCTGGCGGCACAGATATGCAGTATATT.

V usage is TRBV6-5 and J usage is TRBJ1-5; D is unclear. V was trimmed by 6 bases and J by 7 bases, leaving 16 bases between them. Per the germline V gene, CDR1 is MNHEY and CDR2 is SVGAGI. This CDR3 is 14 amino acids long. CDR3 protein: CASSFLGNEQPQHF. The DNA of the CDR3 is TGTGCCAGCAGCTTTTTAGGGAATGAGCAGCCCCAGCATTTT.

This clonotype was observed at least ten times. V and J are TRBV5-1 and TRBJ1-6; 7 bases align to TRBD1. The CDR3 loop spans 13 amino acids. The trim removed 6 bases at V and 7 bases at J, leaving 4 bases unmatched. Germline V lookup: CDR1 SGHRS, CDR2 YFSETQ. In nucleotides, the CDR3 is TGCGCCAGCACCGGGACAGAGAATTCACCCCTCCACTTT. Residues: CASTGTENSPLHF.

The chain carries TRBV5-1 and TRBJ1-4, with 8 bases that match TRBD1. Germline V gene sequence: CDR1 SGHRS, CDR2 YFSETQ. This CDR3 is built from 19 residues. V lost 3 bases to trimming and J lost 7 bases; unmatched junction nucleotides: 20. CDR3 sequence (DNA): TGCGCCAGCAGCTCGGATGTCTTAGAGACGGGACAGGACGGTGAAAAACTGTTTTTT. Protein product: CASSSDVLETGQDGEKLFF.

Comments on this clonotype: One junction end does not reproduce the germline sequence, and a read error may be involved. The V and J genes are TRBV5-1 and TRBJ2-3, with 9 bases that match TRBD1. This CDR3 is 16 amino acids long. Germline V gene data show CDR1 as SGHRS and CDR2 as YFSETQ. The DNA of the CDR3 is TGCGTCAGCAGCCGGCAACAGGGGGCTTATACAGATACGCAGTATTTT. Translation: CVSSRQQGAYTDTQYF. The variable domain in full, completed from reference TRBV5-1 and TRBJ2-3, reads KAGVTQTPRYLIKTRGQQVTLSCSPISGHRSVSWYQQTPGQGLQFLFEYFSETQRNKGNFPGRFSGRQFSNSRSEMNVSTLELGDSALYLCVSSRQQGAYTDTQYFGPGTRLTVL.

About this clonotype: One end of the junction does not line up with germline, which may come from a read error. The chain links TRBV7-3 to TRBJ2-7; 10 bases agree with TRBD2. The CDR3 sequence is 14 residues long. Germline values: CDR1 SGHTA, CDR2 FQGTGA. CDR3 DNA: TGTGTCAGCAGACCTAGCGGGGGCTCCTACGAGCAATACTTC. Protein: CVSRPSGGSYEQYF.

Note on this clonotype: Being one base from a much bigger clone, this may be a read error. The chain uses TRBV7-9 and TRBJ1-1; D is unresolved. The CDR3 is 13 residues long. Looked up from germline, CDR1 is SEHNR and CDR2 is FQNEAQ (reference sequence). Here the CDR3 DNA reads TGTGCCAACAGCTTAGCGGGGATCGCTGAAGCTTTCTTT. Translating gives CANSLAGIAEAFF. Full variable domain (remainder filled in from reference TRBV7-9 and TRBJ1-1): DTGVSQNPRHKITKRGQNVTFRCDPISEHNRLYWYRQTLGQGPEFLTYFQNEAQLEKSRLLSDRFSAERPKGSFSTLEIQRTEQGDSAMYLCANSLAGIAEAFFGQGTRLTVV.

A remark on this clonotype: The junction differs from germline at one of its ends, possibly a read error. Here the CDR3 DNA reads TGTGCCAACAGCTCTACAGGGGGCCGGAGTTACGAGCGGTACTTC. Its translation is CANSSTGGRSYERYF. This chain links TRBV11-2 with TRBJ2-7; 9 nucleotides agree with TRBD1. This CDR3 region has 15 residues. The V gene's germline CDR1 is SGHAT and CDR2 FQNNGV.

Comments on this clonotype: A much more abundant neighbour one base away suggests this may be a read error. This CDR3 is CASSPGTGTGETQYF. The DNA for the CDR3 is TGTGCCAGCAGTCCTGGCACAGGGACCGGAGAGACCCAGTACTTC. The chain has TRBV28 and TRBJ2-5, with D possibly matching TRBD1 (6 bases). V was pared by 5 bases and J by 4 bases, with 17 bases between. This CDR3 has 15 amino acids. Looked up from germline, CDR1 is MDHEN and CDR2 is SYDVKM.

About this clonotype itself: The junction shows a germline mismatch at one end, possibly a read error. The V and J genes are TRBV12-3 or TRBV12-4 and TRBJ2-1, with 7 bases aligning to TRBD2. This CDR3 spans 19 amino acids. The CDR3 DNA sequence: TGTGCCAGCAGTAAAGGACTAACGGGAGGCCGGAGCTCCTACAATAAGCAGTTCTTC. It encodes CASSKGLTGGRSSYNKQFF.

With regard to this clonotype: A read error may produce the germline difference seen at one junction end. Here the CDR3 reads CASSLERGTDAQYF. CDR3 nucleotides: TGTGCTAGCAGCCTAGAAAGAGGCACAGATGCGCAGTATTTT. V gene TRBV11-2 combines with J gene TRBJ2-3; D gene uncertain. This CDR3 comprises 14 residues. Germline CDR1 is SGHAT and CDR2 is FQNNGV. Combining the CDR3 with reference TRBV11-2 and TRBJ2-3 gives the whole variable domain EAGVAQSPRYKIIEKRQSVAFWCNPISGHATLYWYQQILGQGPKLLIQFQNNGVVDDSQLPKDRFSAERLKGVDSTLKIQPAKLEDSAVYLCASSLERGTDAQYFGPGTRLTVL.

This rearrangement joins TRBV2 to TRBJ1-5; the D is unclear. CDR3 size: 14 residues. Germline CDR1 and CDR2: SNHLY and FYNNEI. V lost 4 bases to trimming and J lost 4 bases, with 11 bases between them. CDR3: CASSASRVNQPQHF. Here the CDR3 DNA reads TGTGCCAGCAGTGCCTCGAGAGTTAATCAGCCCCAGCATTTT. The whole variable domain, remainder taken from reference TRBV2 and TRBJ1-5, is EPEVTQTPSHQVTQMGQEVILRCVPISNHLYFYWYRQILGQKVEFLVSFYNNEISEKSEIFDDQFSVERPDGSNFTLKIRSTKLEDSAMYFCASSASRVNQPQHFGDGTRLSIL.